This is a list of T cell receptor beta chains from one sample in a study of shared clonotypes between healthy human individuals. This table comes from immunoSEQ multiplex PCR, and its TCRdb copy is limited to in-frame clones, with some not included. There are roughly 1,500,000 clones in the sample; around 98.5% occur only once, and approximately 0.4% lies in the top ten. Sequencing was carried out using naive CD4+ T cells sorted from blood. Source of these receptors: a man under 40 in good health. Both conserved end residues are part of each CDR3. Each record gives: J gene, D gene, clone size, V gene, CDR3 DNA, CDR3 protein. A D gene is named only where the DNA matches it firmly. The listing skips clone size in some rows; elsewhere it reads once, few, many or a size class.

TRBJ1-5 | TRBD1 | NA | TRBV19 | TGTGCCAGTAGGTTAGGACAGGGTCAGAATCAGCCCCAGCATTTT | CASRLGQGQNQPQHF
TRBJ1-2 | NA | once | TRBV7-3 | TGTGCCAGCAGCGCGGGGGGCAACTATGGCTACACCTTC | CASSAGGNYGYTF
TRBJ1-4 | NA | NA | TRBV7-9 | TGTGCCAGCAGCTCCCCCGGGCCGTCAACTAATGAAAAACTGTTTTTT | CASSSPGPSTNEKLFF
TRBJ2-1 | NA | NA | TRBV5-4 | TGTGCCAGCAGTCTAGCCAATGAGCAGTTCTTC | CASSLANEQFF
TRBJ2-7 | NA | once | TRBV7-2 | TGTGCCAGCAGCCGCGCCTCCTACGAGCAGTACTTC | CASSRASYEQYF
TRBJ2-1 | NA | NA | TRBV6-4 | TGTGCCAGCAGTGACGGCCTCAATGAGCAGTTCTTC | CASSDGLNEQFF
TRBJ2-3 | NA | NA | TRBV5-1 | TGCGCCAGCAGCCTCCGACAGAGCACCCTTAGCACAGATACGCAGTATTTT | CASSLRQSTLSTDTQYF
TRBJ2-2 | TRBD2 | NA | TRBV15 | TGTGCCACCAGCAGAGCGTTCGGACTAGCGGCCGGGGAGCTGTTTTTT | CATSRAFGLAAGELFF
TRBJ2-2 | NA | once | TRBV6-6 | TGTGCCAGCAGTCAGGCGAACACCGGGGAGCTGTTTTTT | CASSQANTGELFF
TRBJ1-5 | TRBD1 | NA | TRBV19 | TGTGCCAGCATACCTAGGACAGGGGGCGTTAGCAATCAGCCCCAGCATTTT | CASIPRTGGVSNQPQHF
TRBJ2-5 | TRBD1 | NA | TRBV5-1 | TGCGCCAGCAGTTCCGGTGGGACAGAAGAGACCCAGTACTTC | CASSSGGTEETQYF
TRBJ1-1 | NA | once | TRBV19 | TGTGCCAGTTCGCAGGGTGTGGGCACTGAAGCTTTCTTT | CASSQGVGTEAFF
TRBJ2-1 | TRBD2 | NA | TRBV19 | TGTGCCAGTAGTATGAGGTTAGCGGGAGGGACAAGCTCCTACAATGAGCAGTTCTTC | CASSMRLAGGTSSYNEQFF
TRBJ1-4 | TRBD1 | NA | TRBV4-3 | TGCGCCAGCAGCCGCAAACCAGGACAGGGAAATGAAAAACTGTTTTTT | CASSRKPGQGNEKLFF
TRBJ2-2 | NA | once | TRBV12-5 | TGTGCTAGTGGTTTGGTACGAGGTAGACCGAACACCGGGGAGCTGTTTTTT | CASGLVRGRPNTGELFF
TRBJ2-2 | NA | NA | TRBV6-1 | TGTGCCAGCAGTGAAGGGACGGTGAACACCGGGGAGCTGTTTTTT | CASSEGTVNTGELFF
TRBJ1-3 | NA | NA | TRBV4-1 | TGCGCCAGCAGCCAGGTACCGAGCTCTGGAAACACCATATATTTT | CASSQVPSSGNTIYF
TRBJ2-2 | NA | NA | TRBV5-1 | TGCGCCAGCAGCTTGTTAGGGAACACCGGGGAGCTGTTTTTT | CASSLLGNTGELFF